These T cell receptor beta chains were read from a single sample in a study of early T cells in non-severe SARS-CoV-2 infection. TCRdb re-analysed the 5' RACE reads in MiXCR, keeping a single row per CDR3 protein. The repertoire holds tens of thousands of distinct CDR3 sequences, with approximately 16% as singletons. This specimen was whole blood, taken at baseline. All receptors derive from an adult who was a healthcare worker with PCR-confirmed SARS-CoV-2 infection or an uninfected control (not recorded which). Both conserved end residues are part of each CDR3. A D gene is named only where the DNA matches it firmly. Rows give clone size only sometimes, using once, few, many, or a class for an expanded clone.

d_gene: NA
abundance: few
v_gene: TRBV7-2
j_gene: TRBJ2-3
CDR3aa: CASLRDPNTDTQYF
CDR3nt: TGTGCCAGTTTAAGGGACCCAAACACAGATACGCAGTATTTT

d_gene: NA
abundance: NA
v_gene: TRBV27
j_gene: TRBJ2-3
CDR3aa: CASSLSFTSTDTQYF
CDR3nt: TGTGCCAGCAGTTTATCCTTTACTAGCACAGATACGCAGTATTTT

d_gene: NA
abundance: NA
v_gene: TRBV10-2
j_gene: TRBJ2-5
CDR3aa: CASRNTSRTETQYF
CDR3nt: TGCGCCAGCAGGAATACTAGCAGGACAGAGACCCAGTACTTC

d_gene: TRBD2
abundance: few
v_gene: TRBV6-2/TRBV6-3
j_gene: TRBJ2-3
CDR3aa: CASSYLAGATDTQYF
CDR3nt: TGTGCCAGCAGTTACTTAGCGGGAGCTACAGATACGCAGTATTTT

d_gene: TRBD2
abundance: few
v_gene: TRBV29-1
j_gene: TRBJ2-5
CDR3aa: CSVALAGYTETQYF
CDR3nt: TGCAGCGTTGCCCTAGCGGGATATACAGAGACCCAGTACTTC

d_gene: NA
abundance: NA
v_gene: TRBV28
j_gene: TRBJ2-7
CDR3aa: CATSGQFSEQYF
CDR3nt: TGTGCCACCTCGGGCCAGTTCTCCGAGCAGTACTTC

d_gene: NA
abundance: few
v_gene: TRBV7-9
j_gene: TRBJ1-1
CDR3aa: CASSLQDMNTEAFF
CDR3nt: TGTGCCAGCAGCTTACAGGATATGAACACTGAAGCTTTCTTT

d_gene: TRBD2
abundance: NA
v_gene: TRBV7-8
j_gene: TRBJ2-7
CDR3aa: CASSPLAEAYEQYF
CDR3nt: TGTGCCAGCAGCCCACTAGCGGAAGCCTACGAGCAGTACTTC

d_gene: NA
abundance: NA
v_gene: TRBV4-1
j_gene: TRBJ2-6
CDR3aa: CASSQVHQRFPPSGANVLTF
CDR3nt: TGCGCCAGCAGCCAAGTACACCAGCGGTTCCCCCCCTCTGGGGCCAACGTCCTGACTTTC

d_gene: NA
abundance: NA
v_gene: TRBV5-3
j_gene: TRBJ1-1
CDR3aa: CAGSTLKLFF
CDR3nt: TGTGCAGGTAGTACACTGAAGCTTTTCTTT

d_gene: NA
abundance: few
v_gene: TRBV30
j_gene: TRBJ1-1
CDR3aa: CAWSVYGGAGTEAFF
CDR3nt: TGTGCCTGGAGTGTATACGGGGGAGCTGGCACTGAAGCTTTCTTT

d_gene: TRBD1
abundance: NA
v_gene: TRBV7-9
j_gene: TRBJ1-1
CDR3aa: CASSFDRADTEAFF
CDR3nt: TGTGCCAGCAGCTTCGACAGGGCGGACACTGAAGCTTTCTTT

d_gene: NA
abundance: few
v_gene: TRBV6-1
j_gene: TRBJ2-7
CDR3aa: CGSREDYEQYF
CDR3nt: TGTGGCAGCAGGGAAGACTACGAGCAGTACTTC

d_gene: TRBD2
abundance: many
v_gene: TRBV28
j_gene: TRBJ2-3
CDR3aa: CASTGLAGGVSDTQYF
CDR3nt: TGTGCCAGCACCGGACTAGCGGGCGGGGTTTCAGATACGCAGTATTTT

d_gene: NA
abundance: NA
v_gene: TRBV29-1
j_gene: TRBJ1-1
CDR3aa: CSVERADSAEAFF
CDR3nt: TGCAGCGTTGAACGGGCTGACTCGGCTGAAGCTTTCTTT

d_gene: NA
abundance: NA
v_gene: TRBV7-6
j_gene: TRBJ1-6
CDR3aa: CASSLSEETPLHF
CDR3nt: TGTGCCAGCAGCTTATCTGAGGAAACACCCCTCCACTTT

d_gene: NA
abundance: many
v_gene: TRBV24-1
j_gene: TRBJ2-4
CDR3aa: CATSDWGHHHIAKNIQYF
CDR3nt: TGTGCCACCAGTGATTGGGGACACCATCATATAGCCAAAAACATTCAGTACTTC